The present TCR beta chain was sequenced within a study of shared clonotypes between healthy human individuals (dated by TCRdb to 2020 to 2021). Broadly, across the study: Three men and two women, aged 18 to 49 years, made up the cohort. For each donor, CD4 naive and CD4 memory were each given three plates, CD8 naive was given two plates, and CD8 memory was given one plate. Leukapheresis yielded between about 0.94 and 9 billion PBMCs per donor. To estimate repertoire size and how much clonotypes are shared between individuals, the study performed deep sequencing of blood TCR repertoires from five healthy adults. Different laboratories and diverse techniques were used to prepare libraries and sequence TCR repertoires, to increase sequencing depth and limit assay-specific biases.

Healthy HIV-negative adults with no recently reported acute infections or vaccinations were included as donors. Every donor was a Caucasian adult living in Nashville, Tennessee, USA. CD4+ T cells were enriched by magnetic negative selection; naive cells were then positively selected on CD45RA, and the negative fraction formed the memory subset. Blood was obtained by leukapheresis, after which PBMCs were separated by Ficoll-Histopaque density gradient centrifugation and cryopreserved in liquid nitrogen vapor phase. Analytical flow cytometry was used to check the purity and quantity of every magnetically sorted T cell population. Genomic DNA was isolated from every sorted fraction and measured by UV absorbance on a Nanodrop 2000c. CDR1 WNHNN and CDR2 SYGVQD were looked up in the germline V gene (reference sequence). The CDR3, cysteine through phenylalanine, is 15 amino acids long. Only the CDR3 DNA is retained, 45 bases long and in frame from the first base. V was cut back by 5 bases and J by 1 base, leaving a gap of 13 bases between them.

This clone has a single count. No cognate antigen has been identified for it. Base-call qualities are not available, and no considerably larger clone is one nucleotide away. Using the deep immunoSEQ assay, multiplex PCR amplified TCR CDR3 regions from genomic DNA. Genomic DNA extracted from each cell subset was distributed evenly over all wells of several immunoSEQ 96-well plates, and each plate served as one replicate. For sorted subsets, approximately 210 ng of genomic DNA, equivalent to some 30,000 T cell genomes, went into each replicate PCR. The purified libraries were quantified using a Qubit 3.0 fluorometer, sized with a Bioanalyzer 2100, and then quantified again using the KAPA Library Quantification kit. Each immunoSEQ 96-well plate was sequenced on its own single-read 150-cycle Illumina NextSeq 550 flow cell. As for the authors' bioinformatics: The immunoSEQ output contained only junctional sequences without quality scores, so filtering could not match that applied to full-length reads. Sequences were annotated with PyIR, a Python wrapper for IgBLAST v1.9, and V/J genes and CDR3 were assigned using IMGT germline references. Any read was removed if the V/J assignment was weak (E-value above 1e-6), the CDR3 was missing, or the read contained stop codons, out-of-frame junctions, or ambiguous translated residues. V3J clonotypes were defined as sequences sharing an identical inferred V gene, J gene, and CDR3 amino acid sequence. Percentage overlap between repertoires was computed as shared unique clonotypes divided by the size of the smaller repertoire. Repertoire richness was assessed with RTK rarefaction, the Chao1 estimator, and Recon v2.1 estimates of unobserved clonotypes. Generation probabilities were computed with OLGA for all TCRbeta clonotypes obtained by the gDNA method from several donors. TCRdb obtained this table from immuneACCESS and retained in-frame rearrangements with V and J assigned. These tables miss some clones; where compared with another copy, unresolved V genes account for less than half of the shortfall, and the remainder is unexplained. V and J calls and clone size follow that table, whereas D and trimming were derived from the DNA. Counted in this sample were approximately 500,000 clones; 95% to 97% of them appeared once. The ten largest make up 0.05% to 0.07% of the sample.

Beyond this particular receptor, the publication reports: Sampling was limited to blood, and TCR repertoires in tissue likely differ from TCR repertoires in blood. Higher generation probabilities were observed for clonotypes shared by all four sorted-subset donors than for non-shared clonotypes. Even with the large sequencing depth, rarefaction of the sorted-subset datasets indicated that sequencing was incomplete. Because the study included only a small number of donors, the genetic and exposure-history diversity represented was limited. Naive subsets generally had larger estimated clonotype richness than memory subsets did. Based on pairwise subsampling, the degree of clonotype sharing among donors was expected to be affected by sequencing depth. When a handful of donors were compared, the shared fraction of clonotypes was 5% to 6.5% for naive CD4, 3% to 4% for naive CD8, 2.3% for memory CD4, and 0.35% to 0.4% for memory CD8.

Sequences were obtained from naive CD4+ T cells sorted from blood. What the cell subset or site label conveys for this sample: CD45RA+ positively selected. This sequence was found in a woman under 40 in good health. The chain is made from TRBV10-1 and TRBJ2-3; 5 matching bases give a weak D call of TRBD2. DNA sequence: TGCGCCAGCAGTCCGCTAGCCGGGGGCACAGATACGCAGTATTTT. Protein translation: CASSPLAGGTDTQYF.